These 23 T cell receptor beta chains share one sample of origin, sequenced in a study of blood T cell repertoires in COVID-19. Using immunoSEQ multiplex PCR, the repertoire was profiled, and TCRdb retains in-frame clones only, with some absent. This table holds more than 70,000 clones, 86% found once. Sequenced: peripheral blood. These receptors were taken from a woman older than 75 with acute or convalescent COVID-19.

The gene calls are TRBV28 and TRBJ2-1; D is uncertain. The V end was cut by 2 bases, the J end by 7 bases, with 9 bases between. From germline, CDR1 is MDHEN and CDR2 SYDVKM. This CDR3 has 13 residues. CDR3 residues: CASSLVVPNEQFF. The DNA for the CDR3 is TGTGCCAGCAGTTTAGTAGTTCCAAATGAGCAGTTCTTC.

CDR3 residues: CASTRQGELQTQYF. CDR3 nucleotides: TGTGCCAGCACTAGACAGGGTGAGCTACAGACCCAGTACTTC. This chain connects TRBV5-5 to TRBJ2-5, with TRBD1 matching 7 bases. The CDR3 runs to 14 residues. The germline V gene encodes CDR1 SGHKS and CDR2 YYEKEE (reference sequence). V shed 6 bases, J shed 6 bases, and the junction held 11 bases outside the gene matches.

V usage is TRBV11-2 and J usage is TRBJ1-1; D might be TRBD1 (6 bases). There are 13 residues in the CDR3. CDR1 is SGHAT and CDR2 is FQNNGV in the germline V gene. The V gene lost 7 bases and the J gene lost 5 bases, with 14 bases spanning the gap. The CDR3 reads CASNRDLGTEAFF. The CDR3 nucleotides are TGTGCCAGCAACAGGGATCTGGGAACTGAAGCTTTCTTT.

The rearrangement links TRBV11-2 to TRBJ2-1; tentatively, D is TRBD1 (6 bases). The CDR3 runs to 15 residues. Trimming left V 2 bases short and J 5 bases short, with 13 bases between. The V gene's germline CDR1 is SGHAT and CDR2 FQNNGV. Written as DNA, the CDR3 is TGTGCCAGCAGCTTACCCCGACAGGTTAACAATGAGCAGTTCTTC. This translates into CASSLPRQVNNEQFF.

This chain joins TRBV11-2 and TRBJ2-3; the match to TRBD1 covers 7 bases. CDR1 and CDR2 (germline): SGHAT, FQNNGV. The V segment lost 5 bases and the J segment 1 base; nucleotides outside the gene matches: 9. The CDR3 has 16 residues. In DNA, the CDR3 is TGTGCCAGCAGCCTAACAGGGGTTGGGCGCACAGATACGCAGTATTTT. Translating gives CASSLTGVGRTDTQYF.

The V gene is TRBV19, the J gene TRBJ2-3; possibly TRBD2 for D (5 bases). Trimming cost V 5 bases and J 2 bases, with 11 bases left between them. The CDR3 loop spans 14 amino acids. Germline V CDR1 and CDR2: LNHDA, SQIVND (reference sequence). CDR3: CASSAGFSTDTQYF. CDR3 sequence (DNA): TGTGCCAGTAGTGCGGGTTTCTCCACAGATACGCAGTATTTT.

The chain links TRBV5-1 to TRBJ1-4; D may be TRBD1 (6 bases). The V and J ends lost 3 bases and 4 bases respectively, with 16 bases between them. CDR3 length: 16 amino acids. CDR1 is SGHRS, CDR2 YFSETQ, per germline. CDR3 nucleotide sequence: TGCGCCAGCAGCTATACAGGGATCGGTAATAATGAAAAACTGTTTTTT. It is translated as CASSYTGIGNNEKLFF. Together with reference TRBV5-1 and TRBJ1-4, the CDR3 gives the full variable domain: KAGVTQTPRYLIKTRGQQVTLSCSPISGHRSVSWYQQTPGQGLQFLFEYFSETQRNKGNFPGRFSGRQFSNSRSEMNVSTLELGDSALYLCASSYTGIGNNEKLFFGSGTQLSVL.

CDR3 DNA sequence: TGTGCCAGTAGAGGGACAGCCGGAGGTTACGAGCAGTACTTC. As protein: CASRGTAGGYEQYF. This chain connects TRBV19 to TRBJ2-7; 7 positions match TRBD1. The CDR3 contains 14 residues. CDR1 is LNHDA, CDR2 SQIVND, per germline (reference sequence). Trimming at V came to 6 bases and at J to 4 bases, leaving 9 bases not matched to a gene.

The rearrangement links TRBV7-9 to TRBJ2-1; 9 bases are shared with TRBD1. The CDR3 has 14 amino acids. The germline CDR1 and CDR2 sequences are SEHNR and FQNEAQ (reference sequence). With 6 bases clipped from V and 6 bases from J, the junction kept 6 bases outside the gene matches. The CDR3 loop reads CASRSGTGSNEQFF. The CDR3 DNA reads TGTGCCAGCAGATCCGGGACAGGGTCCAATGAGCAGTTCTTC.

Only one count was recorded for this clone. At one end the junction does not follow the germline gene, possibly because of a read error. V and J are TRBV7-7 and TRBJ1-4, with TRBD1 identical over 9 bases. The germline V gene has CDR1 SSHAT and CDR2 FNYEAQ (reference sequence). The CDR3 is 15 residues long. DNA for the CDR3: TGTGCTAGCAGCTTGAACCCGGGACAGGGTGAAAAACTGTTTTTT. This translates into CASSLNPGQGEKLFF.

The chain combines TRBV27 with TRBJ1-5, with 9 nucleotides matching TRBD1. CDR1 and CDR2 (germline): MNHEY, SMNVEV (reference sequence). Unmatched junction bases numbered 5, after V lost 4 bases and J lost 4 bases. The CDR3 is 15 residues long. The CDR3 loop is CASSSLGTGNQPQHF. The CDR3 DNA sequence: TGTGCCAGCAGTTCCCTAGGGACAGGGAATCAGCCCCAGCATTTT.

To note about this clone: Other DNA sequences of this sample code for an identical CDR3. The J gene is TRBJ1-1, the V gene TRBV5-1; no clear D gene. CDR3 size: 13 residues. Trimming took 0 bases from V and 1 from J, leaving 4 bases between them. From germline, CDR1 is SGHRS and CDR2 YFSETQ. The CDR3 DNA reads as TGCGCCAGCAGCTTGGTGCGGAACACTGAAGCTTTCTTT. It translates to CASSLVRNTEAFF. Together with reference TRBV5-1 and TRBJ1-1, the CDR3 gives the full variable domain: KAGVTQTPRYLIKTRGQQVTLSCSPISGHRSVSWYQQTPGQGLQFLFEYFSETQRNKGNFPGRFSGRQFSNSRSEMNVSTLELGDSALYLCASSLVRNTEAFFGQGTRLTVV.

The chain has TRBV7-8 and TRBJ1-5; 7 bases are shared with TRBD1. Germline V gene lookup returns CDR1 SGHVS and CDR2 FQNEAQ. V shed 1 base, J shed 5 bases, and the junction held 5 bases outside the gene matches. The CDR3 totals 15 residues. The CDR3 DNA follows: TGTGCCAGCAGCTTAGGGATACAGGGGCATCAGCCCCAGCATTTT. Its protein is CASSLGIQGHQPQHF.

V usage is TRBV24-1 and J usage is TRBJ1-5, with unresolved D. The germline V gene encodes CDR1 KGHDR and CDR2 SFDVKD. V lost 2 bases, J lost 1 base, and 5 bases lay in between. The CDR3 length is 14 residues. CDR3 amino acids: CATSDWRSNQPQHF. The CDR3 region has the DNA TGTGCCACCAGTGATTGGAGGAGCAATCAGCCCCAGCATTTT.

V and J are TRBV5-1 and TRBJ2-1; 11 nucleotides line up with TRBD2. The CDR3 contains 15 residues. Germline CDR1 reads SGHRS; CDR2 reads YFSETQ. V shed 4 bases, J shed 6 bases, and the junction held 6 bases outside the gene matches. CDR3 DNA sequence: TGCGCCAGCAGCGTAACTAGCGGGGGCTTCAATGAGCAGTTCTTC. It encodes CASSVTSGGFNEQFF. The full variable domain, in which reference TRBV5-1 and TRBJ2-1 provide the parts outside the CDR3, is KAGVTQTPRYLIKTRGQQVTLSCSPISGHRSVSWYQQTPGQGLQFLFEYFSETQRNKGNFPGRFSGRQFSNSRSEMNVSTLELGDSALYLCASSVTSGGFNEQFFGPGTRLTVL.

The rearrangement uses TRBV19 and TRBJ1-2; the match to TRBD1 covers 8 bases. This CDR3 region has 14 residues. CDR1 is LNHDA, CDR2 SQIVND, per germline (reference sequence). Trimming took 7 bases from V and 4 from J; bases not matched to a gene: 8. CDR3 sequence (DNA): TGTGCCAGTAATAGGGGACAGGCGTTCTATGGCTACACCTTC. It yields the protein CASNRGQAFYGYTF.

The chain employs TRBV3-1 (or the pseudogene TRBV3-2) and TRBJ1-1; 7 bases match TRBD1. V lost 4 bases, J lost 8 bases, and 7 bases stayed unmatched. The CDR3 covers 13 residues. Germline V gives CDR1 LGHDT, CDR2 YNNKEL (reference sequence). Here the CDR3 reads CASSPQGGREAFF. The CDR3 coding sequence is TGTGCCAGCAGCCCCCAGGGGGGAAGAGAAGCTTTCTTT.

This chain uses TRBV11-2 with TRBJ1-3; 7 bases agree with TRBD1. The CDR3 loop spans 14 amino acids. CDR1 is SGHAT and CDR2 is FQNNGV in the germline V gene. With V trimmed by 5 bases and J by 5 bases, 6 bases remained unmatched. The CDR3 DNA is TGTGCCAGCAGCCCAGGGACAGAGCGAAACACCATATATTTT. This sequence encodes CASSPGTERNTIYF.

The chain employs TRBV6-5 and TRBJ2-5; 10 nucleotides align to TRBD2. CDR3 length: 15 amino acids. Unmatched junction bases numbered 6, after V lost 7 bases and J lost 1 base. CDR1 MNHEY and CDR2 SVGAGI come from the germline V gene. CDR3 in DNA: TGTGCCAGCACGGAAAGCGGGGGGGTCCAAGAGACCCAGTACTTC. Encoded protein: CASTESGGVQETQYF.

The J gene is TRBJ1-1, the V gene TRBV5-1; 7 bases are shared with TRBD1. J gave up 5 bases and V 4 bases, and 5 bases lay outside the gene matches. Germline-derived CDR1 and CDR2 are SGHRS and YFSETQ. This CDR3 comprises 13 residues. The CDR3 DNA follows: TGCGCCAGCAGCGTCCGACAGGGAACTGAAGCTTTCTTT. Amino acid sequence: CASSVRQGTEAFF. The full variable domain, with the rest looked up from reference TRBV5-1 and TRBJ1-1, is KAGVTQTPRYLIKTRGQQVTLSCSPISGHRSVSWYQQTPGQGLQFLFEYFSETQRNKGNFPGRFSGRQFSNSRSEMNVSTLELGDSALYLCASSVRQGTEAFFGQGTRLTVV.

The J gene is TRBJ2-5, the V gene TRBV5-4; perhaps TRBD2 as D (6 bases). The CDR3 contains 11 residues. Per germline, CDR1 SGHNT and CDR2 YYREEE (reference sequence). V lost 3 bases, J lost 7 bases, and 7 bases lay in between. The CDR3 region is CASSSRGTQYF. The CDR3 DNA reads as TGTGCCAGCAGCTCGCGGGGGACCCAGTACTTC.

The chain employs TRBV5-1 and TRBJ1-5, with D hard to call. Germline V gene sequence: CDR1 SGHRS, CDR2 YFSETQ. The CDR3 sequence is 14 residues long. Deletions cut 5 bases from V and 2 bases from J, with 11 bases between. The CDR3 reads CASRSNPGNQPQHF. DNA of the CDR3: TGCGCCAGCAGGTCTAACCCGGGCAATCAGCCCCAGCATTTT.

The V gene is TRBV30, the J gene TRBJ1-5, with a weak D call TRBD1 (5 bases). V was pared by 5 bases and J by 8 bases, with 16 bases between. Germline assignment: CDR1 GTSNPN and CDR2 SVGIG (reference sequence). This CDR3 contains 13 residues. CDR3 amino acids: CAWATAPREPQHF. Here the CDR3 DNA reads TGTGCCTGGGCGACAGCTCCTAGAGAGCCCCAGCATTTT.